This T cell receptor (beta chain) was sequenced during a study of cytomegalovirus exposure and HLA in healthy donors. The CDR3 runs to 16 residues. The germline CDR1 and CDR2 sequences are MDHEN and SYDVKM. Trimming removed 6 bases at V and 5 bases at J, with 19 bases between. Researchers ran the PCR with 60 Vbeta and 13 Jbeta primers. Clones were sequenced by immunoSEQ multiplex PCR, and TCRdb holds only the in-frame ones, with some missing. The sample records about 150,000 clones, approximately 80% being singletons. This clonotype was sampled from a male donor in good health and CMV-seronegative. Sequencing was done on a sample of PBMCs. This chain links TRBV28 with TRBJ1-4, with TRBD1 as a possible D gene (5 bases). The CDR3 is CASRVDGGAVNEKLFF. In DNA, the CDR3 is TGTGCCAGCAGGGTAGACGGGGGAGCGGTAAATGAAAAACTGTTTTTT.